A single sample is the source of the 13 T cell receptor beta chains below, sequenced in a study of cytomegalovirus exposure and HLA in healthy donors. 60 Vbeta and 13 Jbeta primers were used in PCR. The protocol was immunoSEQ multiplex PCR, while the TCRdb copy is restricted to in-frame clones and leaves out a portion. Among approximately 130,000 clones listed, about four fifths were seen once. The sample consisted of PBMCs. The receptors stem from a woman aged 35 to 49 in good health and CMV-seronegative.

The chain is built from TRBV7-9 and TRBJ1-2, with a possible D match to TRBD1 (5 bases). Germline values: CDR1 SEHNR, CDR2 FQNEAQ (reference sequence). The CDR3 sequence is 15 residues long. Trimming cost V 5 bases and J 2 bases, with 15 bases left between them. CDR3 loop: CASSTMGGSNYGYTF. The DNA for the CDR3 is TGTGCCAGCAGCACCATGGGGGGTTCAAACTATGGCTACACCTTC.

This clone was observed once. V gene TRBV11-2 combines with J gene TRBJ1-1, with D possibly TRBD1 on 5 matching bases. Trimming pared 3 bases from V and 0 bases from J, leaving 17 bases between. From germline, CDR1 is SGHAT and CDR2 FQNNGV. CDR3 length: 17 residues. The CDR3 nucleotides are TGTGCCAGCAGCTTGCGAGGGGTAGCGGTCATGAACACTGAAGCTTTCTTT. This sequence encodes CASSLRGVAVMNTEAFF. Drawing the rest from reference TRBV11-2 and TRBJ1-1, the complete variable domain is EAGVAQSPRYKIIEKRQSVAFWCNPISGHATLYWYQQILGQGPKLLIQFQNNGVVDDSQLPKDRFSAERLKGVDSTLKIQPAKLEDSAVYLCASSLRGVAVMNTEAFFGQGTRLTVV.

The chain has TRBV18 and TRBJ1-6, with 9 nucleotides matching TRBD1. With 3 bases clipped from V and 5 bases from J, the junction kept 2 bases outside the gene matches. Germline V CDR1 and CDR2: KGHSH, LQKENI. The CDR3 contains 15 residues. CDR3 loop: CASSPDRGDNSPLHF. For the CDR3, the DNA is TGTGCCAGCTCACCCGACAGGGGGGATAATTCACCCCTCCACTTT.

V gene TRBV5-6 combines with J gene TRBJ2-7, with D perhaps matching TRBD1 (6 bases). The CDR3 is 16 residues long. The germline V and J ends were trimmed by 4 bases and 6 bases, with 23 bases remaining between them. Per germline, CDR1 SGHDT and CDR2 YYEEEE. The CDR3 nucleotides read TGTGCCAGCAGCCTGACCGGACAGAGGGGGATGGGCGAGCAGTACTTC. It translates to CASSLTGQRGMGEQYF.

This chain uses TRBV7-9 with TRBJ2-3, with D unclear. The CDR3 runs to 12 residues. Trimming pared 2 bases from V and 6 bases from J, leaving 6 bases between. Germline lookup yields CDR1 SEHNR and CDR2 FQNEAQ (reference sequence). CDR3 amino acids: CASSLSSDTQYF. The CDR3 coding sequence is TGTGCCAGCAGCTTATCGAGTGATACGCAGTATTTT.

V is TRBV15 and J is TRBJ1-6; 7 nucleotides align to TRBD1. Losses at the gene ends were 6 bases for V and 2 bases for J; bases not matched to a gene: 1. The CDR3 spans 14 residues. CDR1 LNHNV and CDR2 YYDKDF come from the germline V gene (reference sequence). CDR3 region: CATSDRAYNSPLHF. DNA of the CDR3: TGTGCCACCAGTGACAGGGCCTATAATTCACCCCTCCACTTT. The variable domain in full, with the rest retrieved from reference TRBV15 and TRBJ1-6, is DAMVIQNPRYQVTQFGKPVTLSCSQTLNHNVMYWYQQKSSQAPKLLFHYYDKDFNNEADTPDNFQSRRPNTSFCFLDIRSPGLGDTAMYLCATSDRAYNSPLHFGNGTRLTVT.

This chain uses TRBV7-2 with TRBJ2-6; TRBD1 matches 8 bases. The CDR3 has 17 amino acids. The J segment lost 3 bases and the V segment lost 3 bases, leaving 7 bases of the junction unmatched. CDR1 is SGHTA, CDR2 FQGNSA, per germline. The CDR3 protein is CASSLDRVQGGANVLTF. The CDR3 region has the DNA TGTGCCAGCAGCTTGGACAGGGTGCAGGGTGGGGCCAACGTCCTGACTTTC. The complete variable domain, with remaining parts taken from reference TRBV7-2 and TRBJ2-6, reads GAGVSQSPSNKVTEKGKDVELRCDPISGHTALYWYRQSLGQGLEFLIYFQGNSAPDKSGLPSDRFSAERTGGSVSTLTIQRTQQEDSAVYLCASSLDRVQGGANVLTFGAGSRLTVL.

This chain uses TRBV5-1 with TRBJ2-2; 8 bases are a match to TRBD1. V lost 1 base, J lost 2 bases, and 10 bases stayed unmatched. Germline CDR1 SGHRS, CDR2 YFSETQ. The CDR3 totals 18 residues. CDR3 in amino acids: CASSLTDRGPLNTGELFF. The CDR3 nucleotides read TGCGCCAGCAGCTTGACCGACAGGGGCCCCCTCAACACCGGGGAGCTGTTTTTT.

This clone was counted a single time. The genes are TRBV12-5 and TRBJ2-5; D not certain. The CDR3 is made up of 14 amino acids. Germline CDR1 is LGHNT and CDR2 is FRNRAP. Trimming took off 1 base at V and 1 base at J, with 7 bases between the two ends. The CDR3 DNA is TGTGCTAGTGGTTTGGGGGCCCGCCAAGAGACCCAGTACTTC. As protein: CASGLGARQETQYF.

The chain employs TRBV7-2 and TRBJ1-2, with D possibly being TRBD1 (6 bases). The CDR3 has 13 residues. Germline-derived CDR1 and CDR2 are SGHTA and FQGNSA. Trimming pared 5 bases from V and 8 bases from J, leaving 15 bases between. CDR3 DNA: TGTGCCAGCAGCCAATCCTACAGGGAGGGCTACACCTTC. Amino acids: CASSQSYREGYTF.

A few counts support this clone. The V gene is TRBV18, the J gene TRBJ1-2; 7 nucleotides match TRBD1. J lost 7 bases, V lost 4 bases, and 15 bases had no gene match. The CDR3 is 16 amino acids. Per germline, CDR1 KGHSH and CDR2 LQKENI. CDR3 amino acids: CASSRSHRGPASGYTF. The CDR3 DNA follows: TGTGCCAGCTCACGGAGCCACAGGGGCCCCGCGAGTGGCTACACCTTC.

The chain carries TRBV29-1 and TRBJ2-7, with 10 bases matching TRBD2. J lost 6 bases, V lost 3 bases, and 5 bases had no gene match. Per the germline V gene, CDR1 is SQVTM and CDR2 is ANQGSEA. This CDR3 region has 13 residues. The CDR3 is CSVEASGSGEQYF. The DNA for the CDR3 is TGCAGCGTTGAGGCTAGCGGGAGTGGCGAGCAGTACTTC.

The chain has TRBV4-3 and TRBJ2-1; D call uncertain. Looked up from germline, CDR1 is LGHNA and CDR2 is YSLEER. Trimming took 0 bases from V and 2 from J, leaving 11 bases between them. The length of the CDR3 is 16 residues. Written as DNA, the CDR3 is TGCGCCAGCAGCCAAGATAGCAGCCACCCCTACAATGAGCAGTTCTTC. It is translated as CASSQDSSHPYNEQFF.